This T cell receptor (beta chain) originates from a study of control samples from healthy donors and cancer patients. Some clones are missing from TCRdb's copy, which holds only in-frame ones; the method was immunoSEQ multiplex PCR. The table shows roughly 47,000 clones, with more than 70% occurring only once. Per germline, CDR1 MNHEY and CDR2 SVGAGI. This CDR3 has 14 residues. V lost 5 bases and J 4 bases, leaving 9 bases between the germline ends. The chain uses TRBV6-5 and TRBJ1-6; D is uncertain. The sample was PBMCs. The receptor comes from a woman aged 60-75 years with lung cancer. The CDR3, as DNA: TGTGCCAGCAGTCTCTTGGGTTATAATTCACCCCTCCACTTT. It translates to CASSLLGYNSPLHF.